These 6 T cell receptor beta chains were sequenced from one sample in a study of molecular identifiers for immune sequencing clone quantification. TCRdb reprocessed the PCR reads via MiXCR and lists one record per CDR3 protein. The data show 97,000 or so distinct CDR3 sequences, about 24% seen once. Specimen: naive CD8+ T cells from blood, with Jurkat cell RNA spiked in. The subset is: FACS-sorted CD8+CD4-CCR7+CD45RA+ naive T cells. The source of these receptors is a human donor in good health. Some libraries in this study had Jurkat cell RNA spiked in.

In its sample, this clonotype was seen many times. This sequence joins TRBV7-9 and TRBJ1-5; possible D gene TRBD1, 6 bases. The CDR3 has 13 amino acids. V dropped 5 bases and J dropped 7 bases, with 12 bases sitting between them. Germline lookup yields CDR1 SEHNR and CDR2 FQNEAQ (reference sequence). The CDR3 region has the DNA TGTGCCAGCAGCGAGGGGGGATTCCAGCCCCAGCATTTT. Protein sequence: CASSEGGFQPQHF.

V is TRBV7-9 and J is TRBJ1-1, with D unclear. Trimming shortened V by 6 bases and J by 0 bases, and 8 bases separated the two germline ends. The CDR3 is 13 amino acids. CDR1 is SEHNR and CDR2 is FQNEAQ in the germline V gene (reference sequence). This CDR3 reads CASSPPMNTEAFF. CDR3 nucleotide sequence: TGTGCCAGCAGTCCCCCGATGAACACTGAAGCTTTCTTT. Supplemented by reference TRBV7-9 and TRBJ1-1, the full variable domain reads DTGVSQNPRHKITKRGQNVTFRCDPISEHNRLYWYRQTLGQGPEFLTYFQNEAQLEKSRLLSDRFSAERPKGSFSTLEIQRTEQGDSAMYLCASSPPMNTEAFFGQGTRLTVV.

Ten or more counts support this clonotype. The V gene is TRBV12-3 or TRBV12-4, the J gene TRBJ2-2; D is tentatively TRBD1 or TRBD2 (6 bases each). Trimming removed 4 bases from V and 17 bases from J, with 23 bases in between. The CDR3 spans 14 residues. The CDR3 region has the DNA TGTGCCAGCAGTTCCCCAGGGGCAGGCGGGGAGTTTTTTTTT. It yields the protein CASSSPGAGGEFFF.

A word on this clonotype: A read error may explain this, as a much larger clone is one base away. The V and J genes are TRBV20-1 and TRBJ2-7; possibly TRBD2 for D (5 bases). The V and J ends lost 4 bases and 2 bases respectively, with 15 bases between them. Germline V gene sequence: CDR1 DFQATT, CDR2 SNEGSKA (reference sequence). CDR3 length: 14 residues. CDR3 amino acids: CSAKDAGATYEQYF. DNA for the CDR3: TGCAGTGCTAAAGATGCGGGTGCAACCTACGAGCAGTACTTC.

In this sample, this clonotype turned up many times. This chain joins TRBV4-1 and TRBJ1-1; 7 bases agree with TRBD1. This CDR3 is 14 amino acids long. Germline CDR1 is MGHRA and CDR2 is YSYEKL. Losses at the gene ends were 3 bases for V and 4 bases for J; bases not matched to a gene: 5. CDR3 region: CASSHLQGGTEAFF. CDR3 bases: TGCGCCAGCAGCCATCTTCAGGGGGGCACTGAAGCTTTCTTT.

Only a few counts were recorded for this clonotype. This chain uses TRBV6-6 with TRBJ2-1; 9 bases match TRBD2. The germline CDR1 and CDR2 sequences are MNHNY and SVGAGI (reference sequence). Trimming cost V 2 bases and J 9 bases; bases outside gene matches: 5. This CDR3 region has 14 residues. The CDR3 is CASSYGLAGFEQFF. The CDR3 DNA is TGTGCCAGCAGTTACGGGCTAGCGGGATTTGAGCAGTTCTTC.